One and the same sample provided the 24 T cell receptor beta chains below, sequenced in a study of T-cell memory formation after mild COVID-19 (dated by TCRdb to about 2021). The library relied on 5' RACE. This sample was sequenced with an Illumina NovaSeq 6000. The public reads were reprocessed in TCRdb via fastp at Q25 and MiXCR, keeping in-frame beta chains. Duplicate CDR3 protein sequences are folded into a single record with the most common DNA and genes. This sample comprises just under 350,000 distinct CDR3 sequences, over 10% of them detected only once. The ten largest clones capture about 22% of the sample. Sequencing used PBMCs or a T cell subset sorted from them (not recorded which). These receptors all come from a man between 18 and 35 years old who had mild COVID-19 (a few samples of this study predate the infection). The sample titles of this study are shuffled in the database, so cell type and time point are left out; the donor was told from shared clones.

This clonotype has a handful of counts. The chain recombines TRBV12-3 or TRBV12-4 with TRBJ2-5, with D possibly being TRBD2 (7 bases). The ends were cut back, 5 bases at V and 5 bases at J, with 12 bases in the middle. CDR3 length: 13 amino acids. The CDR3 spells CASSTGGVETQYF. The CDR3 DNA reads as TGTGCCAGCAGTACGGGGGGCGTGGAGACCCAGTACTTC.

There are a few counts of this clonotype. This chain joins TRBV9 and TRBJ2-1; 9 bases agree with TRBD2. The CDR3 is 16 amino acids. The germline CDR1 and CDR2 sequences are SGDLS and YYNGEE. The ends lost 4 bases at V and 1 base at J; junction bases unmatched: 6. The CDR3 loop is CASSYLAGRSYNEQFF. Here the CDR3 DNA reads TGTGCCAGCAGCTACCTAGCGGGGAGGTCCTACAATGAGCAGTTCTTC.

The gene calls are TRBV18 and TRBJ1-1, with D maybe TRBD1 (6 bases). This CDR3 region has 15 residues. Germline V gene sequence: CDR1 KGHSH, CDR2 LQKENI. The V end was cut by 2 bases, the J end by 1 base, with 11 bases between. The CDR3 loop is CASSPEGGRNTEAFF. The CDR3 DNA reads as TGTGCCAGCTCACCAGAAGGGGGGAGGAACACTGAAGCTTTCTTT.

The chain couples TRBV7-2 to TRBJ1-3, with unresolved D. V shed 4 bases and J shed 0 bases, with 10 bases lying between them. CDR1 is SGHTA and CDR2 is FQGNSA in the germline V gene. The CDR3 length is 15 residues. The CDR3 protein is CASSSDRSSGNTIYF. Written as DNA, the CDR3 is TGTGCCAGCAGCTCGGACCGGAGCTCTGGAAACACCATATATTTT.

The V gene is TRBV4-1, the J gene TRBJ2-3; 13 positions agree with TRBD2. CDR3 length: 18 residues. The germline gives CDR1 MGHRA, CDR2 YSYEKL. V lost 3 bases to trimming and J lost 0 bases; unmatched junction nucleotides: 6. CDR3 in DNA: TGCGCCAGCAGCCACGGACTAGCGGGGGTCGCCAGCACAGATACGCAGTATTTT. It specifies CASSHGLAGVASTDTQYF.

This clonotype was counted only a few times. CDR3 amino acids: CASTSRGAVVETQYF. Written as DNA, the CDR3 is TGTGCCAGCACCTCCCGGGGGGCCGTGGTGGAGACCCAGTACTTC. The chain uses TRBV7-2 and TRBJ2-5; a possible D gene is TRBD2 (7 bases). The germline V gene encodes CDR1 SGHTA and CDR2 FQGNSA. The CDR3 is 15 residues long. Trimming cost V 7 bases and J 5 bases, with 20 bases left between them.

This clonotype was detected only a few times. The chain links TRBV7-2 to TRBJ2-3; no clear D gene. The CDR3 is 15 residues long. The ends were cut back, 5 bases at V and 0 bases at J, with 12 bases in the middle. The germline gives CDR1 SGHTA, CDR2 FQGNSA. This chain's CDR3 is CASSLTYASTDTQYF. The DNA for the CDR3 is TGTGCCAGCAGCCTGACCTATGCTAGCACAGATACGCAGTATTTT.

This clonotype was detected many times. This chain links TRBV9 with TRBJ2-1, with 8 bases matching TRBD2. Germline lookup yields CDR1 SGDLS and CDR2 YYNGEE. CDR3 length equals 14 residues. V lost 3 bases, J lost 2 bases, and 1 base stayed unmatched. This chain's CDR3 is CASSAGGPYNEQFF. The CDR3 DNA sequence: TGTGCCAGCAGCGCGGGGGGGCCCTACAATGAGCAGTTCTTC. The entire variable domain, with the rest obtained from reference TRBV9 and TRBJ2-1, is as follows: DSGVTQTPKHLITATGQRVTLRCSPRSGDLSVYWYQQSLDQGLQFLIQYYNGEERAKGNILERFSAQQFPDLHSELNLSSLELGDSALYFCASSAGGPYNEQFFGPGTRLTVL.

In this sample, this clonotype turned up many times. J is TRBJ1-5 and V is TRBV7-8; 8 nucleotides agree with TRBD1. Germline CDR1 and CDR2: SGHVS and FQNEAQ. Trimming at V came to 6 bases and at J to 5 bases, leaving 12 bases not matched to a gene. This CDR3 has 16 residues. CDR3 amino acids: CASRAHGAGGDQPQHF. In nucleotides, the CDR3 is TGTGCCAGCAGGGCCCATGGGGCAGGGGGCGATCAGCCCCAGCATTTT.

V gene TRBV7-2 combines with J gene TRBJ2-2; D gene uncertain. Trimming shortened V by 8 bases and J by 6 bases, and 13 bases separated the two germline ends. The CDR3 has 13 residues. Germline CDR1 and CDR2: SGHTA and FQGNSA. CDR3 amino acids: CASLTDFPGELFF. CDR3 coding DNA: TGTGCCAGCCTCACCGATTTTCCCGGGGAGCTGTTTTTT.

The chain combines TRBV4-3 with TRBJ1-5; D is possibly TRBD1 (5 bases). The ends were cut back, 3 bases at V and 9 bases at J, with 15 bases in the middle. This CDR3 spans 14 amino acids. Germline V gives CDR1 LGHNA, CDR2 YSLEER. The CDR3 DNA reads TGCGCCAGCAGCCAGACCTTGGGGCCATGGCCCCAGCATTTT. This translates into CASSQTLGPWPQHF.

Only a few counts were recorded for this clonotype. The chain employs TRBV9 and TRBJ1-6; D ambiguous. Trimming removed 1 base at V and 5 bases at J, with 1 base between. The CDR3 spans 12 residues. Germline V gene sequence: CDR1 SGDLS, CDR2 YYNGEE. The CDR3 coding sequence is TGTGCCAGCAGCGTAAATAATTCACCCCTCCACTTT. Translating gives CASSVNNSPLHF.

V usage is TRBV5-4 and J usage is TRBJ2-1; the match to TRBD2 covers 14 bases. The CDR3 has 19 residues. The J segment lost 0 bases and the V segment lost 4 bases, leaving 9 bases of the junction unmatched. Germline assignment: CDR1 SGHNT and CDR2 YYREEE (reference sequence). The CDR3 loop is CASSLGLAGDNPSYNEQFF. CDR3 sequence (DNA): TGTGCCAGCAGCCTGGGACTAGCGGGGGACAATCCCTCCTACAATGAGCAGTTCTTC.

This clonotype showed up just a few times. The chain employs TRBV29-1 and TRBJ2-2, with TRBD2 identical over 7 bases. The CDR3 is made up of 12 amino acids. V lost 6 bases, J lost 4 bases, and 2 bases stayed unmatched. CDR1 is SQVTM and CDR2 is ANQGSEA in the germline V gene. The CDR3, as DNA: TGCAGCGTCGGGGGGTCCACCGGGGAGCTGTTTTTT. The encoded protein is CSVGGSTGELFF.

This chain uses TRBV5-1 with TRBJ2-1; 7 bases align to TRBD1. The CDR3 is made up of 15 amino acids. Germline V gene lookup returns CDR1 SGHRS and CDR2 YFSETQ. The junction had 7 bases not matched to a gene; V was cut back by 0 bases and J by 7 bases. CDR3 in DNA: TGCGCCAGCAGCTTGGCCGGGACAGAGCTTAATGAGCAGTTCTTC. This translates into CASSLAGTELNEQFF.

This clonotype appeared a few times. This sequence joins TRBV5-1 and TRBJ1-6; perhaps TRBD1 as D (5 bases). The CDR3 has 15 residues. The germline CDR1 and CDR2 sequences are SGHRS and YFSETQ. The V gene lost 1 base and the J gene lost 7 bases, with 12 bases spanning the gap. This CDR3 reads CASSLLGTENSPLHF. CDR3 coding DNA: TGCGCCAGCAGCTTGCTTGGGACGGAGAATTCACCCCTCCACTTT.

CDR3 in DNA: TGTGCCAGCAGTTTATCTGGGTCAGATAGCGGGGTTACAGATACGCAGTATTTT. Translated: CASSLSGSDSGVTDTQYF. The V gene is TRBV27, the J gene TRBJ2-3; 8 nucleotides match TRBD2. Germline V gene data show CDR1 as MNHEY and CDR2 as SMNVEV (reference sequence). J gave up 3 bases and V 0 bases, and 11 bases lay outside the gene matches. CDR3 length equals 18 residues.

This clonotype was picked up a small number of times. The chain joins TRBV12-3 or TRBV12-4 to TRBJ2-7; no clear D gene. V was cut by 3 bases and J by 2 bases, with 8 bases left in between. The CDR3 contains 13 residues. In nucleotides, the CDR3 is TGTGCCAGCAGTTTTTCACCGACCTACGAGCAGTACTTC. As protein: CASSFSPTYEQYF.

This clonotype was counted between two and nine times. V is TRBV5-1 and J is TRBJ2-3; 8 positions match TRBD1. The CDR3 is 16 residues long. Trimming took 4 bases from V and 1 from J; bases not matched to a gene: 8. CDR1 SGHRS and CDR2 YFSETQ come from the germline V gene. This chain's CDR3 is CASSRGQGYGTDTQYF. The CDR3 nucleotides read TGCGCCAGCAGCCGTGGACAGGGCTATGGCACAGATACGCAGTATTTT.

This clonotype was counted a few times. This rearrangement joins TRBV12-3 or TRBV12-4 to TRBJ2-3, with D hard to call. Trimming removed 7 bases from V and 0 bases from J, with 5 bases in between. This CDR3 region has 12 residues. The CDR3 DNA reads as TGTGCCAGCAAGATCAGCACAGATACGCAGTATTTT. It is translated as CASKISTDTQYF.

The gene calls are TRBV5-4 and TRBJ2-3, with D perhaps given as TRBD1 or TRBD2 (5 bases each). The germline V and J ends were trimmed by 3 bases and 0 bases, with 8 bases remaining between them. Germline CDR1 reads SGHNT; CDR2 reads YYREEE (reference sequence). This CDR3 spans 14 amino acids. This CDR3 reads CASSWDHSTDTQYF. In nucleotides, the CDR3 is TGTGCCAGCAGCTGGGACCACAGCACAGATACGCAGTATTTT.

This clonotype has a handful of counts. The chain carries TRBV11-3 and TRBJ2-1; maybe TRBD1 (7 bases). Trimming left V 5 bases short and J 1 base short, with 15 bases between. The germline V gene has CDR1 SGHNT and CDR2 YENEEA. The CDR3 totals 16 residues. This CDR3 is CASSPGGLVSYNEQFF. CDR3 bases: TGTGCCAGCAGCCCAGGGGGACTTGTATCCTACAATGAGCAGTTCTTC.

The rearrangement uses TRBV12-5 and TRBJ2-7, with a tentative D call TRBD1 (5 bases). The CDR3 contains 10 residues. CDR1 and CDR2 from the germline V gene are LGHNT and FRNRAP. V lost 6 bases, J lost 7 bases, and 7 bases lay in between. The CDR3 region is CASGSGEQYF. CDR3 DNA: TGTGCTAGTGGCTCAGGGGAGCAGTACTTC.

The genes are TRBV7-9 and TRBJ1-5, with D possibly being TRBD1 (6 bases). This CDR3 is built from 13 residues. Looked up from germline, CDR1 is SEHNR and CDR2 is FQNEAQ (reference sequence). The V end was cut by 3 bases, the J end by 7 bases, with 10 bases between. The DNA of the CDR3 is TGTGCCAGCAGCTTCACGGGGGCGCAGCCCCAGCATTTT. Protein product: CASSFTGAQPQHF.